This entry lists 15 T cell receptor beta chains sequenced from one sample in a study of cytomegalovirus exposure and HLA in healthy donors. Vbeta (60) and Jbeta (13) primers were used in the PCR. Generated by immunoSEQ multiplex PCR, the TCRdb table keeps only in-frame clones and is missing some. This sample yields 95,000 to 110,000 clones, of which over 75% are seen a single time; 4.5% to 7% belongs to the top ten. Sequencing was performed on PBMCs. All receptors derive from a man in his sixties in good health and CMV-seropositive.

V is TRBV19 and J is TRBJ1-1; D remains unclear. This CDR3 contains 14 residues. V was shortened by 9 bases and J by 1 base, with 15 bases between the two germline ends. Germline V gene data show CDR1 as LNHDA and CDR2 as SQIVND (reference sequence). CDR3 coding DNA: TGTGCCAGGGGCCGGATTTTGGGGAACACTGAAGCTTTCTTT. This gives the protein CARGRILGNTEAFF.

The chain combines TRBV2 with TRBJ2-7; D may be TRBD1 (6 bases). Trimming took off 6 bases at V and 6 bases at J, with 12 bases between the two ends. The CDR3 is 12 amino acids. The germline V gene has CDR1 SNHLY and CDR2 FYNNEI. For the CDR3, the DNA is TGTGCCAGCAGGAACAGGGTGGGCGAGCAGTACTTC. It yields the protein CASRNRVGEQYF.

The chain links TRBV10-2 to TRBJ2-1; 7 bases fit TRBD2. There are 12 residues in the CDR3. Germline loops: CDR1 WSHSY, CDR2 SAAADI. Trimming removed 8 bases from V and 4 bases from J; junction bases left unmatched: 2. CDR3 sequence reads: CASGGGYNEQFF. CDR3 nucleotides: TGCGCCAGCGGGGGGGGATACAATGAGCAGTTCTTC.

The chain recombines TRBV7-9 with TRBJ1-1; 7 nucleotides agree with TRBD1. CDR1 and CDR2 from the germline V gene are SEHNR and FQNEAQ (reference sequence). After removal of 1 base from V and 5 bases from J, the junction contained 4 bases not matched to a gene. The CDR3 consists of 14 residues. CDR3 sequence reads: CASSLVGGGTEAFF. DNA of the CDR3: TGTGCCAGCAGCTTAGTAGGGGGCGGAACTGAAGCTTTCTTT.

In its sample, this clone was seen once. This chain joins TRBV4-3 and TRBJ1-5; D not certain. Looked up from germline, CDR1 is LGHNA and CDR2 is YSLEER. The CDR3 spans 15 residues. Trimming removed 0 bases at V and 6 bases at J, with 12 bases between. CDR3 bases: TGCGCCAGCAGCCAAGATCTGAGGGTTGCTCAGCCCCAGCATTTT. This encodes CASSQDLRVAQPQHF.

CDR3 loop: CASSRLAGGGDTQYF. CDR3 nucleotide sequence: TGTGCCAGCAGCCGGCTAGCGGGGGGTGGAGATACGCAGTATTTT. The genes are TRBV7-2 and TRBJ2-3; 11 bases line up with TRBD2. The CDR3 is 15 residues long. The germline V gene has CDR1 SGHTA and CDR2 FQGNSA. With V trimmed by 5 bases and J by 5 bases, 6 bases remained unmatched.

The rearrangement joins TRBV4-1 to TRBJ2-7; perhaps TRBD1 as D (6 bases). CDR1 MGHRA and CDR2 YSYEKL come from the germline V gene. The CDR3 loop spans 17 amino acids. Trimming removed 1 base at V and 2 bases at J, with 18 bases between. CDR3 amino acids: CASSQVPAGVRPYEQYF. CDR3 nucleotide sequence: TGCGCCAGCAGCCAAGTACCCGCAGGGGTGAGGCCCTACGAGCAGTACTTC.

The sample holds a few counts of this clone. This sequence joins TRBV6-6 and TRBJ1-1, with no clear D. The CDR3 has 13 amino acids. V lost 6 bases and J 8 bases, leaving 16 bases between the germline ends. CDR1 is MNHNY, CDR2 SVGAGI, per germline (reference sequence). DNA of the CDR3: TGTGCCAGCAGCCATACCTATCAGGTGGAAGCTTTCTTT. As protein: CASSHTYQVEAFF.

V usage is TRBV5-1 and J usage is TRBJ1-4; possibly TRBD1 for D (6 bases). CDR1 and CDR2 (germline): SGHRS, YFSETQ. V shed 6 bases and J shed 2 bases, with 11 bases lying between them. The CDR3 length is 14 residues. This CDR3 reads CASKLTGTNEKLFF. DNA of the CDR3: TGCGCCAGCAAACTAACAGGGACTAATGAAAAACTGTTTTTT.

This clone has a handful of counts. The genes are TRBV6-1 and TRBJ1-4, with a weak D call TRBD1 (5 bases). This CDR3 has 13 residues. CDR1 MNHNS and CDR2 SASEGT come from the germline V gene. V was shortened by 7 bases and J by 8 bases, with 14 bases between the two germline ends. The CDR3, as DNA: TGTGCCAGCACTAGAGGGGAGGCCGAAAAACTGTTTTTT. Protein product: CASTRGEAEKLFF.

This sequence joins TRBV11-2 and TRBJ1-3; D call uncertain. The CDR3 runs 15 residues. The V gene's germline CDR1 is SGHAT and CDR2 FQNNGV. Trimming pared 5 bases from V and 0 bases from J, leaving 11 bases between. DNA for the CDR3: TGTGCCAGCAGCACAAGGACTTCCTCTGGAAACACCATATATTTT. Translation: CASSTRTSSGNTIYF.

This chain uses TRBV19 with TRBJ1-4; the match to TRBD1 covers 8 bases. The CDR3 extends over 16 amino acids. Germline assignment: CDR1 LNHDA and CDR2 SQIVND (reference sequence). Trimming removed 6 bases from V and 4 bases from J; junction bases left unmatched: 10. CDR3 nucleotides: TGTGCCAGTAGCGGGGGACAGGTACTCAATAATGAAAAACTGTTTTTT. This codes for CASSGGQVLNNEKLFF.

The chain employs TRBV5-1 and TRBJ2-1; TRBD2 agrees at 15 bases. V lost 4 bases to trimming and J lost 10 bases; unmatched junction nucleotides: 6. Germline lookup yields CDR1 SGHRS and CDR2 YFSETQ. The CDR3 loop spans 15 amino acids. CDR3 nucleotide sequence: TGCGCCAGCAGCCCAGGGACTAGCGGGGGGACGGAGCAGTTCTTC. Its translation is CASSPGTSGGTEQFF.

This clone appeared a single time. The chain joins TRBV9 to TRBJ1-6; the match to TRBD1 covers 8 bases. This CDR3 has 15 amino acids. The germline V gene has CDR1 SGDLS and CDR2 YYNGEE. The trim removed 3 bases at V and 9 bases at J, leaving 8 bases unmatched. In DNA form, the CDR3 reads TGTGCCAGCAGCGGACAGGGGAGGGAGCGTTCACCCCTCCACTTT. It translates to CASSGQGRERSPLHF.

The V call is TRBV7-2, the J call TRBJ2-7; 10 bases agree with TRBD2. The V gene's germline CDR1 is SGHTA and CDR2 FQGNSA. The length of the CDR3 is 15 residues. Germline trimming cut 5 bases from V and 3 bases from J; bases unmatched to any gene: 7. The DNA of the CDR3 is TGTGCCAGCAGCACCGCCGGGACTAGCGTCTACGAGCAGTACTTC. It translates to CASSTAGTSVYEQYF.